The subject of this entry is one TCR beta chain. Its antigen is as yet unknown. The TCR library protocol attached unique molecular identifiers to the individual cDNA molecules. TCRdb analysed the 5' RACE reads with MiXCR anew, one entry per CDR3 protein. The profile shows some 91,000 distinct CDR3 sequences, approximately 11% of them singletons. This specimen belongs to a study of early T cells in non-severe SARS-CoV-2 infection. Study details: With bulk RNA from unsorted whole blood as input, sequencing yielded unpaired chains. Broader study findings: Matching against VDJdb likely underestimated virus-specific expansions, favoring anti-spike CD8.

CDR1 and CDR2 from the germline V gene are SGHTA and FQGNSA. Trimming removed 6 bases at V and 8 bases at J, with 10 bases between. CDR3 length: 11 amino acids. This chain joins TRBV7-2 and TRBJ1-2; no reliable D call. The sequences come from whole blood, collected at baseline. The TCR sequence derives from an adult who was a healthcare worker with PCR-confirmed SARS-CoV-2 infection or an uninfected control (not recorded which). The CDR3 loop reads CASRFTSGYTF. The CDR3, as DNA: TGTGCCAGCAGATTTACTTCGGGCTACACCTTC.